This TCR beta chain was sequenced during a study of early T cells in non-severe SARS-CoV-2 infection. Study context: Whole-blood bulk RNA, unsorted, was sequenced, and chains were unpaired.

CDR3 length: 16 amino acids. V lost 0 bases, J lost 2 bases, and 5 bases stayed unmatched. The germline gives CDR1 SGHNT, CDR2 YYREEE (reference sequence). Individual cDNA molecules were tagged with unique molecular identifiers. TCRdb itself ran the 5' RACE reads through MiXCR, one entry per CDR3 protein. The sample yields about 110,000 distinct CDR3 sequences, roughly 12% seen once. The study, taken as a whole, reports: VDJdb-based annotation leaned toward anti-spike CD8 responses and missed private and CD4 specificities.

On this clonotype: Its antigen is not known.

This receptor was taken from an adult who was a healthcare worker with PCR-confirmed SARS-CoV-2 infection or an uninfected control (not recorded which). Sample: whole blood, taken at baseline. The J gene is TRBJ2-3, the V gene TRBV5-4; 8 nucleotides line up with TRBD2. The CDR3, as DNA: TGTGCCAGCAGCTTGGGGAGCGGGAGTTCCACAGATACGCAGTATTTT. Translating gives CASSLGSGSSTDTQYF.